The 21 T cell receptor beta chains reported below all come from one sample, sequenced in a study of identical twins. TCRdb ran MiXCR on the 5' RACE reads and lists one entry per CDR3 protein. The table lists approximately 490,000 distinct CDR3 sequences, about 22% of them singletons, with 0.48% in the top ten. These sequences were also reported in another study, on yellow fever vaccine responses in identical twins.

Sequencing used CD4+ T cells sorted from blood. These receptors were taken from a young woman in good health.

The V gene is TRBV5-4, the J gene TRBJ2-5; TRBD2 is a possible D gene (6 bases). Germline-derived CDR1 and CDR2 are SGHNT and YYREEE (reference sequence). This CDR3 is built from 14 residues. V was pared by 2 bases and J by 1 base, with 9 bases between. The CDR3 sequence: CASSFGGAQETQYF. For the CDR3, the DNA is TGTGCCAGCAGCTTTGGAGGGGCCCAAGAGACCCAGTACTTC.

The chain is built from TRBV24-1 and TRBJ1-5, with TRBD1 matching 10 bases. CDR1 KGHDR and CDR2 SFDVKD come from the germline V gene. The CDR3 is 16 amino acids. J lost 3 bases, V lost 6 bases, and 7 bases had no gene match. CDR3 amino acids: CATSRSGTGDNQPQHF. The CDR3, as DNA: TGTGCCACCAGTCGGTCCGGGACAGGGGACAATCAGCCCCAGCATTTT.

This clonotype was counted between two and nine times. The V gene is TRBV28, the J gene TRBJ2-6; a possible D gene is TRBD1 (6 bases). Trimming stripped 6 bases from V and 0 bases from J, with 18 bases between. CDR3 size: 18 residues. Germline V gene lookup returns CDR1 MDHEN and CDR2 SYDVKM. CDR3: CASSLTGPLSSGANVLTF. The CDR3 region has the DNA TGTGCCAGCAGCCTGACAGGACCCCTTAGCTCTGGGGCCAACGTCCTGACTTTC.

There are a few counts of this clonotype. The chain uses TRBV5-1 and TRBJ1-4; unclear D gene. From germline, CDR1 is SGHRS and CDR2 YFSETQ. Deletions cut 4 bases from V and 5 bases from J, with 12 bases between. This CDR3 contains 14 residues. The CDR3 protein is CASSLGDSNEKLFF. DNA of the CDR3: TGCGCCAGCAGCCTGGGTGACTCGAATGAAAAACTGTTTTTT.

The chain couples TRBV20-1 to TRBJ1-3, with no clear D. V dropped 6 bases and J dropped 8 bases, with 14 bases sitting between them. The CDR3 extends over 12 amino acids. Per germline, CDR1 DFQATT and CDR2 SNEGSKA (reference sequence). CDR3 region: CSAPRMGDTIYF. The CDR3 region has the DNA TGCAGTGCGCCACGTATGGGAGACACCATATATTTT.

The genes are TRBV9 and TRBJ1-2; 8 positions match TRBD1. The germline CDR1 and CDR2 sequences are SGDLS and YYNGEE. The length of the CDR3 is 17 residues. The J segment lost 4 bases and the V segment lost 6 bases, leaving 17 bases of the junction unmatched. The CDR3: CASTVDGGGQGGYGYTF. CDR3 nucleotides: TGTGCCAGCACCGTTGATGGGGGTGGACAGGGAGGCTATGGCTACACCTTC. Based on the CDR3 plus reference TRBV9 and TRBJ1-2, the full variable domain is DSGVTQTPKHLITATGQRVTLRCSPRSGDLSVYWYQQSLDQGLQFLIQYYNGEERAKGNILERFSAQQFPDLHSELNLSSLELGDSALYFCASTVDGGGQGGYGYTFGSGTRLTVV.

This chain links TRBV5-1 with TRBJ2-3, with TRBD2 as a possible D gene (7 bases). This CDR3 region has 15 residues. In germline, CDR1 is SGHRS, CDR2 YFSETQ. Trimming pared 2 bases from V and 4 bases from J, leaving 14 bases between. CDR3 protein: CASSFLTGGPDTQYF. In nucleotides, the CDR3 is TGCGCCAGCAGCTTCCTGACGGGGGGCCCAGATACGCAGTATTTT.

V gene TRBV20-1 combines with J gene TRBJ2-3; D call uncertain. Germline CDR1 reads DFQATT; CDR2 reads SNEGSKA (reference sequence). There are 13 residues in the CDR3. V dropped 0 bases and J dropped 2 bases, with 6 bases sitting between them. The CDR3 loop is CSARDRPTDTQYF. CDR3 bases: TGCAGTGCTAGAGACCGACCCACAGATACGCAGTATTTT.

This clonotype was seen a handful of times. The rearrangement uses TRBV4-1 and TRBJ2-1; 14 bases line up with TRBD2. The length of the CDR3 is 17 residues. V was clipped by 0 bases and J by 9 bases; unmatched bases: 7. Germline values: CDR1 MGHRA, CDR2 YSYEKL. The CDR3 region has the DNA TGCGCCAGCAGCCAAGATTGGGGGACTAGCGGGAGTTCTGAGCAGTTCTTC. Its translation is CASSQDWGTSGSSEQFF.

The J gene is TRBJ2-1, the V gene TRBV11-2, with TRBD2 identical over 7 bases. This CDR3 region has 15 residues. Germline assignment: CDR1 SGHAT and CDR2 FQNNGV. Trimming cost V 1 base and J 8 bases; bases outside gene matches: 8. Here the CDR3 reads CASSLGRGSVDEQFF. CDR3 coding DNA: TGTGCCAGCAGCTTAGGGCGCGGGAGTGTCGATGAGCAGTTCTTC.

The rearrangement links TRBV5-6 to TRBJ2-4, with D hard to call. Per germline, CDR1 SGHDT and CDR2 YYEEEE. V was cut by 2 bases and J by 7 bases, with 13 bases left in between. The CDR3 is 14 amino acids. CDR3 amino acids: CASSFRSESNIQYF. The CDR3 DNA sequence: TGTGCCAGCAGCTTTAGGTCGGAGAGTAACATTCAGTACTTC.

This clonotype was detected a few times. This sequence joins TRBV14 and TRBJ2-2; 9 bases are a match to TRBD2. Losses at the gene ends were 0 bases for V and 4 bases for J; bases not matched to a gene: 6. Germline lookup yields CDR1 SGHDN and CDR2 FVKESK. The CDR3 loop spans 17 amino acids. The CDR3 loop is CASSQDLTSGLTGELFF. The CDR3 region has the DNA TGTGCCAGCAGCCAAGATCTGACTAGCGGACTCACCGGGGAGCTGTTTTTT.

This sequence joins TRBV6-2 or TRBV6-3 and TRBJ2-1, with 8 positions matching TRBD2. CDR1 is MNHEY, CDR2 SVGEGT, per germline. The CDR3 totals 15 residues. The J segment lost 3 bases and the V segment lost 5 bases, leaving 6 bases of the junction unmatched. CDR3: CASSGASGLYNEQFF. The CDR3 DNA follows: TGTGCCAGCAGTGGGGCTAGCGGGCTCTACAATGAGCAGTTCTTC.

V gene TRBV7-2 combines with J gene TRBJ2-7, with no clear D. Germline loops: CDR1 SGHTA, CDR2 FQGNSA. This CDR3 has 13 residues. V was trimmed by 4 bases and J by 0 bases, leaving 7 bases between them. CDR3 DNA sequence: TGTGCCAGCAGCTCCTATAGCTCCTACGAGCAGTACTTC. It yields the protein CASSSYSSYEQYF. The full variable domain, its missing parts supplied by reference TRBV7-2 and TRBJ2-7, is GAGVSQSPSNKVTEKGKDVELRCDPISGHTALYWYRQSLGQGLEFLIYFQGNSAPDKSGLPSDRFSAERTGGSVSTLTIQRTQQEDSAVYLCASSSYSSYEQYFGPGTRLTVT.

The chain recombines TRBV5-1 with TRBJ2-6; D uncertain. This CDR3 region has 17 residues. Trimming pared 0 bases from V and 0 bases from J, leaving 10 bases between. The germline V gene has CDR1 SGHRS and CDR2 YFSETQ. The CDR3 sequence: CASSLVGGNSGANVLTF. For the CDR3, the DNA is TGCGCCAGCAGCTTGGTTGGCGGAAACTCTGGGGCCAACGTCCTGACTTTC.

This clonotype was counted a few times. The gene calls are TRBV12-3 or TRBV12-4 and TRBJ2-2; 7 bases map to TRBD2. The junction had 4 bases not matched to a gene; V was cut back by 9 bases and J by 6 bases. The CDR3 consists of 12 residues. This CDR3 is CASLLAPGELFF. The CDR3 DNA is TGTGCCAGTTTACTAGCGCCCGGGGAGCTGTTTTTT.

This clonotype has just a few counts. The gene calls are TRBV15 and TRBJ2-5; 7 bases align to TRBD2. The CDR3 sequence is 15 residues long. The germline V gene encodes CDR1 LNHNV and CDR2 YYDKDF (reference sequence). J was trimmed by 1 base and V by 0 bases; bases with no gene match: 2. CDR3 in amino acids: CATSRDGRVQETQYF. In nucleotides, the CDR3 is TGTGCCACCAGCAGAGATGGGAGGGTCCAAGAGACCCAGTACTTC.

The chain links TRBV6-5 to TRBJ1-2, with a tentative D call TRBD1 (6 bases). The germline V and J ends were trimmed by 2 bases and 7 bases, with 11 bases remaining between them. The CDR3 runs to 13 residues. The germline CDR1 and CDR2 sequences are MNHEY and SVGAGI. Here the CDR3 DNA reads TGTGCCAGCAGTTACCCTGGGACAACTGGCTACACCTTC. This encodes CASSYPGTTGYTF.

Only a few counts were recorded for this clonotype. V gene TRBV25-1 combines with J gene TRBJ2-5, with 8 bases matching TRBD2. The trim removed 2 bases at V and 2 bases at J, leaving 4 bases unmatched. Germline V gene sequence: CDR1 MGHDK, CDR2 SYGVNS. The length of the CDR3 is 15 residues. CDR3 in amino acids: CASSEPLAGQETQYF. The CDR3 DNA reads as TGTGCCAGCAGTGAACCCTTAGCGGGACAAGAGACCCAGTACTTC. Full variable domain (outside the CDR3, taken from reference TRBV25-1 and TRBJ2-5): EADIYQTPRYLVIGTGKKITLECSQTMGHDKMYWYQQDPGMELHLIHYSYGVNSTEKGDLSSESTVSRIRTEHFPLTLESARPSHTSQYLCASSEPLAGQETQYFGPGTRLLVL.

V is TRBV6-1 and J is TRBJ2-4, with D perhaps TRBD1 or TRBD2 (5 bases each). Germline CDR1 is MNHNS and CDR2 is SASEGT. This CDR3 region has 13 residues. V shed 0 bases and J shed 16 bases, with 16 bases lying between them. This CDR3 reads CASSEALGRQAYF. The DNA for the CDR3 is TGTGCCAGCAGTGAAGCGCTGGGACGTCAGGCTTACTTC.

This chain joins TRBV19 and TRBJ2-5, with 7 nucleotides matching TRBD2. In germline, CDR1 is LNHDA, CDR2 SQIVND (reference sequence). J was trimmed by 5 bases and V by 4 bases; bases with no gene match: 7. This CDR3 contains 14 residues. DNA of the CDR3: TGTGCCAGTAGTACCAGCGGGATGATGGAGACCCAGTACTTC. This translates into CASSTSGMMETQYF. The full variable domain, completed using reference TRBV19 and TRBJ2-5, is DGGITQSPKYLFRKEGQNVTLSCEQNLNHDAMYWYRQDPGQGLRLIYYSQIVNDFQKGDIAEGYSVSREKKESFPLTVTSAQKNPTAFYLCASSTSGMMETQYFGPGTRLLVL.